The 21 T cell receptor beta chains below come from one sample, sequenced in a study of blood T cell repertoires in COVID-19. TCRdb's copy holds only in-frame clones and misses some; the assay was immunoSEQ multiplex PCR. The table has approximately 76,000 clones, roughly nine tenths seen once. The specimen sequenced was peripheral blood. The receptors stem from a woman aged 55-70 years with acute or convalescent COVID-19.

Turning to this clone: The same CDR3 is also encoded by other DNA sequences in this sample. V usage is TRBV9 and J usage is TRBJ2-5; tentatively, D is TRBD1 (6 bases). Germline loops: CDR1 SGDLS, CDR2 YYNGEE. Between the trimmed V and J ends, which lost 0 bases and 2 bases, there was a span of 11 bases. CDR3 length: 15 amino acids. The CDR3, as DNA: TGTGCCAGCAGCGTAGCGACAGGTGTACAAGAGACCCAGTACTTC. The encoded protein is CASSVATGVQETQYF.

A single count supports this clone. At one end the junction does not follow the germline gene, possibly because of a read error. The chain joins TRBV30 to TRBJ2-7, with unresolved D. Germline-derived CDR1 and CDR2 are GTSNPN and SVGIG (reference sequence). The CDR3 totals 11 residues. CDR3 region: CARSNQYEQYF. The CDR3 coding sequence is TGTGCCCGGAGTAATCAGTACGAGCAGTACTTC.

This rearrangement joins TRBV7-2 to TRBJ1-2; D perhaps matches TRBD1 (6 bases). The CDR3 extends over 15 amino acids. Trimming removed 7 bases at V and 2 bases at J, with 17 bases between. Germline V gene lookup returns CDR1 SGHTA and CDR2 FQGNSA. This CDR3 is CASNPQGTLNYGYTF. The CDR3 DNA reads TGTGCCAGCAATCCCCAGGGGACCCTCAACTATGGCTACACCTTC.

This clone was recorded once. V is TRBV4-3 and J is TRBJ1-6; 7 bases are a match to TRBD1. Trimming cost V 1 base and J 6 bases; bases outside gene matches: 6. This CDR3 is 16 amino acids long. CDR1 LGHNA and CDR2 YSLEER come from the germline V gene. This CDR3 reads CASSQAQDRRNSPLHF. The CDR3 nucleotides read TGCGCCAGCAGCCAAGCGCAGGACAGGCGTAATTCACCCCTCCACTTT.

The rearrangement joins TRBV7-2 to TRBJ2-6, with D possibly matching TRBD1 (6 bases). V gave up 8 bases and J gave up 3 bases, with 14 bases separating them. The CDR3 extends over 15 amino acids. CDR1 and CDR2 from the germline V gene are SGHTA and FQGNSA. Here the CDR3 DNA reads TGTGCCAGCGGGTACAGGGCTGGTGGGGCCAACGTCCTGACTTTC. It translates to CASGYRAGGANVLTF.

V usage is TRBV18 and J usage is TRBJ1-2, with 8 bases fitting TRBD1. The germline V gene encodes CDR1 KGHSH and CDR2 LQKENI. This CDR3 is 17 amino acids long. Trimming at V came to 2 bases and at J to 4 bases, leaving 12 bases not matched to a gene. CDR3 loop: CASSPEFNDDRGYGYTF. CDR3 nucleotides: TGTGCCAGCTCACCAGAATTCAACGACGACAGGGGCTATGGCTACACCTTC.

This clone has only a few counts. The chain recombines TRBV3-1 (or the pseudogene TRBV3-2) with TRBJ2-3; D might be TRBD1 (6 bases). V shed 0 bases and J shed 14 bases, with 12 bases lying between them. The CDR3 is made up of 12 amino acids. CDR1 is LGHDT and CDR2 is YNNKEL in the germline V gene (reference sequence). CDR3 in amino acids: CASSQENRERYF. The CDR3 DNA is TGTGCCAGCAGCCAAGAGAACAGGGAAAGGTATTTT.

V gene TRBV27 combines with J gene TRBJ1-2, with D unresolved. This CDR3 spans 13 amino acids. V lost 0 bases to trimming and J lost 4 bases, with 6 bases between them. Germline values: CDR1 MNHEY, CDR2 SMNVEV (reference sequence). CDR3 sequence reads: CASSLSQSYGYTF. The CDR3 region has the DNA TGTGCCAGCAGTTTATCTCAATCCTATGGCTACACCTTC.

The gene calls are TRBV19 and TRBJ1-2, with D possibly TRBD1 on 5 matching bases. Germline V lookup: CDR1 LNHDA, CDR2 SQIVND (reference sequence). This CDR3 region has 14 residues. The V and J ends lost 4 bases and 6 bases respectively, with 15 bases between them. The CDR3 spells CASSRTSTDHGYTF. CDR3 bases: TGTGCCAGTAGTAGAACTTCGACAGACCATGGCTACACCTTC.

V gene TRBV27 combines with J gene TRBJ1-2, with 7 bases matching TRBD1. Per the germline V gene, CDR1 is MNHEY and CDR2 is SMNVEV (reference sequence). There are 15 residues in the CDR3. Trimming at V came to 5 bases and at J to 0 bases, leaving 6 bases not matched to a gene. CDR3 in amino acids: CASSAGQPPNYGYTF. In DNA, the CDR3 is TGTGCCAGCAGTGCGGGACAGCCCCCTAACTATGGCTACACCTTC.

This clone was seen a single time. The chain combines TRBV30 with TRBJ2-3; D is perhaps TRBD1 (6 bases). CDR3 length: 15 amino acids. Trimming took off 0 bases at V and 5 bases at J, with 15 bases between the two ends. Germline CDR1 is GTSNPN and CDR2 is SVGIG (reference sequence). The CDR3 bases are TGTGCCTGGAGTGTAGACTTCCAAGGGGGAGATACGCAGTATTTT. Translated: CAWSVDFQGGDTQYF.

V and J are TRBV30 and TRBJ1-1, with TRBD1 as a possible D gene (6 bases). V dropped 2 bases and J dropped 0 bases, with 7 bases sitting between them. This CDR3 is built from 13 residues. Germline-derived CDR1 and CDR2 are GTSNPN and SVGIG (reference sequence). The CDR3 loop is CAWSTGLNTEAFF. The CDR3 DNA sequence: TGTGCCTGGAGTACAGGGCTGAACACTGAAGCTTTCTTT.

The rearrangement links TRBV19 to TRBJ2-5; perhaps TRBD2 as D (5 bases). The ends were cut back, 6 bases at V and 1 base at J, with 21 bases in the middle. This CDR3 is built from 17 residues. Per the germline V gene, CDR1 is LNHDA and CDR2 is SQIVND (reference sequence). The CDR3 region is CASSPLVATAVQETQYF. The CDR3, as DNA: TGTGCCAGTAGCCCGCTTGTAGCGACCGCGGTCCAAGAGACCCAGTACTTC.

CDR3 protein: CASWRSRREPAEQFF. The CDR3 region has the DNA TGTGCCAGCTGGCGGTCAAGGCGGGAACCGGCCGAGCAGTTCTTC. The J gene is TRBJ2-1, the V gene TRBV28, with TRBD2 as a possible D gene (6 bases). The V end was cut by 8 bases, the J end by 10 bases, with 24 bases between. The CDR3 totals 15 residues. CDR1 and CDR2 from the germline V gene are MDHEN and SYDVKM.

This clone appeared once. The rearrangement links TRBV6-2 or TRBV6-3 to TRBJ2-1, with a tentative D call TRBD1 (5 bases). V lost 4 bases, J lost 9 bases, and 13 bases lay in between. The CDR3 has 13 amino acids. Germline V gene data show CDR1 as MNHEY and CDR2 as SVGEGT. DNA for the CDR3: TGTGCCAGCAGTTTGAGACAGATCGGTGAGCAGTTCTTC. It translates to CASSLRQIGEQFF.

The DNA for the CDR3 is TGTGCCAGCAGCCGGGATGCGGAATCACCCCTCCACTTT. Protein: CASSRDAESPLHF. The chain has TRBV7-9 and TRBJ1-6, with D unclear. From germline, CDR1 is SEHNR and CDR2 FQNEAQ (reference sequence). The CDR3 runs to 13 residues. Between the trimmed V and J ends, which lost 5 bases and 10 bases, there was a span of 12 bases. The entire variable domain, with the rest obtained from reference TRBV7-9 and TRBJ1-6, is as follows: DTGVSQNPRHKITKRGQNVTFRCDPISEHNRLYWYRQTLGQGPEFLTYFQNEAQLEKSRLLSDRFSAERPKGSFSTLEIQRTEQGDSAMYLCASSRDAESPLHFGNGTRLTVT.

The chain is built from TRBV4-1 and TRBJ2-1; 7 bases map to TRBD2. The V and J ends lost 1 base and 12 bases, in that order; junction bases with no gene match: 0. Germline CDR1 and CDR2: MGHRA and YSYEKL. The CDR3 totals 11 residues. The CDR3 region is CASSQGEGQFF. As DNA, the CDR3 is TGCGCCAGCAGCCAAGGGGAGGGGCAGTTCTTC.

CDR3 in amino acids: CASSLSFDQPQHF. The CDR3 bases are TGTGCCAGCAGCTTATCTTTTGATCAGCCCCAGCATTTT. The chain joins TRBV7-3 to TRBJ1-5; D is undetermined. Germline CDR1 SGHTA, CDR2 FQGTGA. The CDR3 totals 13 residues. Trimming removed 2 bases at V and 5 bases at J, with 7 bases between.

This chain's CDR3 is CASSFAPGGQMNTEAFF. Written as DNA, the CDR3 is TGCGCCAGCAGCTTTGCCCCAGGGGGCCAAATGAACACTGAAGCTTTCTTT. The rearrangement links TRBV5-1 to TRBJ1-1; 8 bases match TRBD1. The junction had 9 bases not matched to a gene; V was cut back by 2 bases and J by 0 bases. The length of the CDR3 is 17 residues. Germline V gene lookup returns CDR1 SGHRS and CDR2 YFSETQ.

CDR3 protein: CASSPRGLAINEQFF. The CDR3 DNA is TGTGCCAGCAGCCCCCGAGGACTAGCCATCAATGAGCAGTTCTTC. V usage is TRBV7-9 and J usage is TRBJ2-1; 8 nucleotides line up with TRBD2. J lost 6 bases, V lost 5 bases, and 9 bases had no gene match. The CDR3 sequence is 15 residues long. Germline lookup yields CDR1 SEHNR and CDR2 FQNEAQ (reference sequence). Using reference TRBV7-9 and TRBJ2-1 for the parts outside the CDR3, the full variable domain is DTGVSQNPRHKITKRGQNVTFRCDPISEHNRLYWYRQTLGQGPEFLTYFQNEAQLEKSRLLSDRFSAERPKGSFSTLEIQRTEQGDSAMYLCASSPRGLAINEQFFGPGTRLTVL.

The CDR3 nucleotides read TGTGCCAGCAGTTTCGGACTGAGCGGGGGGGCGACAGATACGCAGTATTTT. Its protein is CASSFGLSGGATDTQYF. The rearrangement joins TRBV28 to TRBJ2-3, with 10 bases aligning to TRBD2. This CDR3 has 17 residues. Germline CDR1 is MDHEN and CDR2 is SYDVKM. Trimming removed 3 bases from V and 3 bases from J; junction bases left unmatched: 9.